This TCR beta chain originates from a study of blood T cell repertoires in COVID-19 (dated by TCRdb to about 2020). About the full investigation: Samples from collaborators originated in the United States, Italy and Spain and spanned both the acute and convalescent phases of COVID-19. The material from the prospective study consisted of cDNA or gDNA derived from T cells, B-cell-depleted T cells, or PBMCs. The repertoires were released in a freely available public database meant as a resource for research on the immune response to SARS-CoV-2. Where available, HLA class I and class II types were obtained from metadata supplied by the sample provider rather than from assay-based typing. The samples were drawn from the first 160 participants of the ongoing ImmuneRACE study and from some 1,300 subjects provided by 6 global collaborators. Deeply sampled blood TCRbeta repertoires from subjects exposed to, actively infected with, or recovered from COVID-19 were included in the dataset. Nearly every sample came with metadata listing a de-identified subject ID, COVID-19 status, age in years and sex.

Each collaborating institution followed its own protocols to collect whole blood in K2EDTA tubes. For TCRbeta analysis, collaborators shipped samples in one of three forms: frozen whole blood, isolated PBMCs, or DNA extracted from either of those sample types. There are a few counts of this clone. The specificity of this receptor is unknown. No base quality values were provided; no much bigger clone lies one nucleotide off. TCRbeta CDR3 regions were amplified from genomic DNA using the immunoSEQ Assay, a bias-controlled multiplex PCR. The paper's data handling went like this. Nucleated cell counts per sample were estimated from amplification of reference gene primers within the assay. To quantify the absolute abundance of each unique TCRbeta CDR3 rearrangement, sequence reads were collapsed and filtered. Productive Simpson clonality was computed per sample as the square root of Simpson's diversity index over productive rearrangements. Here the immuneACCESS table is served through TCRdb, limited to in-frame sequences with V and J called. Missing clones are a known gap in these copies; in checked studies unresolved V genes cover under half, and the rest lacks a known reason. V and J calls and clone size follow that table, whereas D and trimming were derived from the DNA. This sample holds under 75,000 clones; approximately 92% were observed only once. The ten largest make up 4.6% of the sample.

Here is what the overall study found, with its caveats: The amount of clinical and demographic metadata varied by source and participant and was provided uncurated.

Sequencing input: peripheral blood. This clonotype was sampled from a man over 45 with active COVID-19.

The DNA sequence is TGCAGCGTCCTTAATAGCGGGACATCCTACAATGAGCAGTTCTTC. Its amino acids are CSVLNSGTSYNEQFF. This receptor chain uses TRBV29-1 and TRBJ2-1, and 8 bases in between align with TRBD2. The CDR3 runs 15 amino acids, cysteine and phenylalanine included. Left in the record is the CDR3 DNA by itself, 45 bases read in frame from the first base. The germline V gene yields SQVTM for CDR1 and ANQGSEA for CDR2. The germline V end is reduced by 6 bases and the J end by 1 base; junction bases left unmatched: 8.